This entry concerns a single T cell receptor beta chain. Across fewer than 25 US areas, participants ranged in age from about 18 to 89 years. The trim removed 7 bases at V and 5 bases at J, leaving 8 bases unmatched. The CDR3 totals 14 residues. The germline gives CDR1 SGDLS, CDR2 YYNGEE. Libraries were prepared by immunoSEQ multiplex PCR; TCRdb keeps only in-frame clonotypes and omits some of them. The sample carries approximately 210,000 clones, approximately 85% recorded once. This sample was included in a study of blood T cell repertoires in COVID-19. The sequence was obtained from a man in his forties who had recovered from COVID-19. The sequencing sample was made of PBMCs or T cells enriched from blood (not recorded which). V gene TRBV9 combines with J gene TRBJ2-1; 8 bases are shared with TRBD1. The CDR3 coding sequence is TGTGCCAGCTGGTCCGGGACAGGTGACAATGAGCAGTTCTTC. The encoded protein is CASWSGTGDNEQFF.